This TCR beta chain was observed in a study of identical twins. Germline assignment: CDR1 SGHTA and CDR2 FQGNSA. The V end lost 6 bases, the J end lost 4 bases, and 10 bases lay between the germline ends. CDR3 size: 13 residues. The sample holds many counts of this clonotype. A universal primer site was created by template switching, with the cDNA bearing unique molecular identifiers. TCRdb fed the 5' RACE reads into MiXCR, producing one record per CDR3 protein. The sample consists of 700,000 or so distinct CDR3 sequences, 21% of them appearing once. This sample was also put to use in a study of T cells expressing NK-cell markers.

The sequence came from a woman in her late teens or twenties in good health. The specimen was PBMCs. The chain employs TRBV7-2 and TRBJ1-3; D uncertain. CDR3 coding DNA: TGTGCCAGCAGTCGAACTTCGGGAAACACCATATATTTT. Translating gives CASSRTSGNTIYF.